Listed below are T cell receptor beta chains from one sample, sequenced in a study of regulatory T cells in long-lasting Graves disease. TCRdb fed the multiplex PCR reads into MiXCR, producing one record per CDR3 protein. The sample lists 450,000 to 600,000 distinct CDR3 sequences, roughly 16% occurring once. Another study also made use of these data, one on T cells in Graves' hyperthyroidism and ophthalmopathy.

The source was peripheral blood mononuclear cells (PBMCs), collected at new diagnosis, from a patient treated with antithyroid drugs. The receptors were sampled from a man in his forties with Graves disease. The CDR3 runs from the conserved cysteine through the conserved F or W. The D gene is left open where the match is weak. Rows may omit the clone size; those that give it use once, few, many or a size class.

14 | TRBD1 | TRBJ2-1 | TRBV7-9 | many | TGTGCCAGCAGCTTAGAAACAGGGGTTCAGGAGCAGTTCTTC | CASSLETGVQEQFF
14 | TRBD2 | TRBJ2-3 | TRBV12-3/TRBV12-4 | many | TGTGCCAGCAGTTATAGCGGGAGCTGGAATACGCAGTATTTT | CASSYSGSWNTQYF
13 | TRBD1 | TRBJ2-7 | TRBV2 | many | TGTGCCAGCCTCCGGGACAGGGGTTACGAGCAGTACTTC | CASLRDRGYEQYF
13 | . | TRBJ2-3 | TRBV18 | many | TGTGCCAGCTCACCACCGAACGCAGATACGCAGTATTTT | CASSPPNADTQYF
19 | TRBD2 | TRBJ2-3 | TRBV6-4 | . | TGTGCCATACACTACCCCGGGACTAGCGGGAGTCCGCCGCCAGATACGCAGTATTTT | CAIHYPGTSGSPPPDTQYF
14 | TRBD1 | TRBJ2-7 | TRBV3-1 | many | TGTGCCAGCAGCCTGACAGGGAGTGGCTACGAGCAGTACTTC | CASSLTGSGYEQYF
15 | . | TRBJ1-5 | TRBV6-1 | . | TGTGCCAGCAGATTACAGGGAATCGGCAATCAGCCCCAGCATTTT | CASRLQGIGNQPQHF
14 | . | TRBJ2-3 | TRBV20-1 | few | TGCAGTGCCCCCGGGACCCTGGGTAAAGATACGCAGTATTTT | CSAPGTLGKDTQYF
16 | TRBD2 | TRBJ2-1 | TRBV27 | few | TGTGCCAGCCATGCCTCGGGGGAACTAGCGGGAATTGAGCAGTTCTTC | CASHASGELAGIEQFF
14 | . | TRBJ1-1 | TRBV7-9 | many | TGTGCCAGCAGCGAAGACTATTGGGACACTGAAGCTTTCTTT | CASSEDYWDTEAFF
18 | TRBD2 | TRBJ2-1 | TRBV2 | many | TGTGCCAGCAGTGAACCATTGGGAACTAGCGGGAGTTACAATGAGCAGTTCTTC | CASSEPLGTSGSYNEQFF
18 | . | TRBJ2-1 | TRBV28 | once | TGTGCCAGCAGACCACATCAGGGGAAGGGCGGGGTATACAATGAGCAGTTCTTC | CASRPHQGKGGVYNEQFF
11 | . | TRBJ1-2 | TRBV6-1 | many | TGTGCCAGCAGTGAGTGGTATGGCTACACCTTC | CASSEWYGYTF
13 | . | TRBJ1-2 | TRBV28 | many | TGTGCCAGCCATACACACAATAACTATGGCTACACCTTC | CASHTHNNYGYTF
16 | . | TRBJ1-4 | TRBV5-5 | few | TGTGCCAGCAGCTTGTTCGCGGGAGGAACTAATGAAAAACTGTTTTTT | CASSLFAGGTNEKLFF